A single sample gave rise to the 22 T cell receptor beta chains below, sequenced in a study of CD8+ T cells in alopecia areata. RNA extraction and reverse transcription yielded cDNA as sequencing template. Sequencing used immunoSEQ multiplex PCR; TCRdb keeps in-frame clones, though not all of them. The sample contains about 190,000 clones, around three fifths of which appear only once. The starting material was CD4+ T cells sorted from blood, obtained at week 0. Receptor source: a human donor with alopecia areata.

The gene calls are TRBV10-2 and TRBJ1-3, with D unresolved. Trimming removed 6 bases at V and 0 bases at J, with 6 bases between. This CDR3 is built from 13 residues. Germline lookup yields CDR1 WSHSY and CDR2 SAAADI. DNA of the CDR3: TGCGCCAGCAGACAGTCCTCTGGAAACACCATATATTTT. This translates into CASRQSSGNTIYF.

The genes are TRBV4-1 and TRBJ2-5; no definite D call. The CDR3 spans 16 residues. V was shortened by 1 base and J by 2 bases, with 14 bases between the two germline ends. Germline lookup yields CDR1 MGHRA and CDR2 YSYEKL. The CDR3 here is CASSQVTSGRQETQYF. The DNA for the CDR3 is TGCGCCAGCAGCCAAGTCACCTCTGGACGGCAAGAGACCCAGTACTTC.

The gene calls are TRBV4-1 and TRBJ1-1; tentative D call: TRBD1 (5 bases). Trimming took 3 bases from V and 3 from J, leaving 14 bases between them. This CDR3 region has 15 residues. Germline V gene lookup returns CDR1 MGHRA and CDR2 YSYEKL. CDR3 DNA sequence: TGCGCCAGCAGCCAGCGGGCCAGGGAGGACACTGAAGCTTTCTTT. Protein sequence: CASSQRAREDTEAFF.

This chain uses TRBV2 with TRBJ2-7; D might be TRBD1 (5 bases). This CDR3 comprises 13 residues. CDR1 and CDR2 (germline): SNHLY, FYNNEI. Trimming removed 2 bases at V and 2 bases at J, with 7 bases between. CDR3 bases: TGTGCCAGCAGTGAAATGGGGCCCTACGAGCAGTACTTC. This codes for CASSEMGPYEQYF.

There are a few counts of this clone. The rearrangement uses TRBV14 and TRBJ1-5; D is undetermined. The CDR3 loop spans 12 amino acids. Trimming removed 3 bases at V and 4 bases at J, with 4 bases between. Germline V gene lookup returns CDR1 SGHDN and CDR2 FVKESK. CDR3 sequence reads: CASSQQNQPQHF. The CDR3 DNA reads as TGTGCCAGCAGCCAGCAGAATCAGCCCCAGCATTTT.

The gene calls are TRBV7-8 and TRBJ2-4; D possibly corresponds to TRBD2 (6 bases). The CDR3 consists of 13 residues. Germline V gene sequence: CDR1 SGHVS, CDR2 FQNEAQ. V was cut by 5 bases and J by 9 bases, with 14 bases left in between. CDR3 residues: CASSPQGGGIQYF. CDR3 bases: TGTGCCAGCAGCCCCCAGGGAGGCGGCATTCAGTACTTC. Supplemented by reference TRBV7-8 and TRBJ2-4, the full variable domain reads GAGVSQSPRYKVAKRGQDVALRCDPISGHVSLFWYQQALGQGPEFLTYFQNEAQLDKSGLPSDRFFAERPEGSVSTLKIQRTQQEDSAVYLCASSPQGGGIQYFGAGTRLSVL.

V is TRBV30 and J is TRBJ1-2; the match to TRBD1 covers 9 bases. The V segment lost 4 bases and the J segment 7 bases; nucleotides outside the gene matches: 7. The CDR3 contains 13 residues. The germline CDR1 and CDR2 sequences are GTSNPN and SVGIG (reference sequence). CDR3 amino acids: CAWKGTGGSGYTF. The CDR3 DNA is TGTGCCTGGAAGGGTACAGGGGGCAGTGGCTACACCTTC.

J is TRBJ2-5 and V is TRBV9, with D tentatively TRBD1 (5 bases). CDR3 length: 13 amino acids. Trimming left V 4 bases short and J 1 base short, with 8 bases between. Germline V lookup: CDR1 SGDLS, CDR2 YYNGEE. The DNA for the CDR3 is TGTGCCAGCAGCCTGACAGTCCAAGAGACCCAGTACTTC. It translates to CASSLTVQETQYF.

The chain joins TRBV6-5 to TRBJ1-2; 7 positions match TRBD1. V shed 8 bases, J shed 6 bases, and the junction held 9 bases outside the gene matches. Per the germline V gene, CDR1 is MNHEY and CDR2 is SVGAGI. The CDR3 runs 13 residues. The CDR3 reads CASSLRQGHGYTF. The CDR3 DNA reads TGTGCCAGCTCTTTGCGACAGGGCCATGGCTACACCTTC.

The V and J genes are TRBV2 and TRBJ2-3; 13 bases are shared with TRBD2. There are 16 residues in the CDR3. Germline loops: CDR1 SNHLY, CDR2 FYNNEI. The J segment lost 4 bases and the V segment lost 6 bases, leaving 7 bases of the junction unmatched. Here the CDR3 reads CASRGTGLAGADTQYF. CDR3 DNA: TGTGCCAGCAGAGGCACCGGACTAGCGGGAGCAGATACGCAGTATTTT.

The J gene is TRBJ1-2, the V gene TRBV29-1; no reliable D call. This CDR3 contains 13 residues. Trimming cost V 2 bases and J 7 bases, with 14 bases left between them. Germline V gene sequence: CDR1 SQVTM, CDR2 ANQGSEA. The chain's CDR3 is CSVEKEAVPGYTF. CDR3 nucleotides: TGCAGCGTTGAAAAAGAGGCAGTACCTGGCTACACCTTC.

This sequence joins TRBV9 and TRBJ2-3; 8 bases agree with TRBD1. The CDR3 covers 15 residues. Germline loops: CDR1 SGDLS, CDR2 YYNGEE. V gave up 0 bases and J gave up 5 bases; unmatched junction bases: 5. This chain's CDR3 is CASSVVPGQGDTQYF. DNA for the CDR3: TGTGCCAGCAGCGTAGTCCCAGGACAGGGAGATACGCAGTATTTT. The full variable domain, in which reference TRBV9 and TRBJ2-3 provide the parts outside the CDR3, is DSGVTQTPKHLITATGQRVTLRCSPRSGDLSVYWYQQSLDQGLQFLIQYYNGEERAKGNILERFSAQQFPDLHSELNLSSLELGDSALYFCASSVVPGQGDTQYFGPGTRLTVL.

V usage is TRBV30 and J usage is TRBJ2-7; D is possibly TRBD1 or TRBD2 (5 bases each). This CDR3 region has 15 residues. CDR1 and CDR2 from the germline V gene are GTSNPN and SVGIG (reference sequence). V was cut by 0 bases and J by 3 bases, with 15 bases left in between. CDR3 sequence (DNA): TGTGCCTGGAGTGTCGGGGCGCAGGGTATCTACGAGCAGTACTTC. It codes for CAWSVGAQGIYEQYF.

This clone turned up a few times. The chain recombines TRBV29-1 with TRBJ2-1; a possible D gene is TRBD2 (6 bases). The CDR3 contains 10 residues. From germline, CDR1 is SQVTM and CDR2 ANQGSEA. Trimming took 6 bases from V and 12 from J, leaving 12 bases between them. CDR3 in amino acids: CSVDLGGQFF. CDR3 DNA sequence: TGCAGCGTCGACCTCGGGGGGCAGTTCTTC.

The chain uses TRBV7-2 and TRBJ1-6, with D uncertain. Trimming took 4 bases from V and 10 from J, leaving 8 bases between them. Germline CDR1 reads SGHTA; CDR2 reads FQGNSA. The length of the CDR3 is 12 residues. The CDR3 DNA reads TGTGCCAGCAGCTCAATCGGCTCACCCCTCCACTTT. It codes for CASSSIGSPLHF.

This clone was counted a few times. This rearrangement joins TRBV5-5 to TRBJ1-4; D ambiguous. The CDR3 spans 14 residues. V dropped 0 bases and J dropped 0 bases, with 3 bases sitting between them. Germline V gene data show CDR1 as SGHKS and CDR2 as YYEKEE (reference sequence). CDR3 bases: TGTGCCAGCAGCTTGGATGCAACTAATGAAAAACTGTTTTTT. This translates into CASSLDATNEKLFF.

This clone was recorded once. The chain has TRBV30 and TRBJ1-1; D is unresolved. The CDR3 sequence is 12 residues long. CDR1 and CDR2 (germline): GTSNPN, SVGIG (reference sequence). The germline V and J ends were trimmed by 4 bases and 4 bases, with 10 bases remaining between them. CDR3 sequence reads: CAWKVAGTEAFF. CDR3 coding DNA: TGTGCCTGGAAAGTGGCGGGCACTGAAGCTTTCTTT.

This clone was recorded once. The chain uses TRBV19 and TRBJ1-2, with D maybe TRBD1 (5 bases). The germline V gene has CDR1 LNHDA and CDR2 SQIVND (reference sequence). V shed 5 bases and J shed 2 bases, with 12 bases lying between them. The CDR3 length is 14 residues. The CDR3, as DNA: TGTGCCAGTAGTGCCCTCCAGGGCAACTATGGCTACACCTTC. Amino acids: CASSALQGNYGYTF.

CDR3: CASSQEGLFLENGYTF. CDR3 in DNA: TGTGCCAGCAGCCAAGAAGGCCTCTTTCTGGAGAATGGCTACACCTTC. The chain carries TRBV4-2 and TRBJ1-2, with D unresolved. The germline V and J ends were trimmed by 0 bases and 6 bases, with 17 bases remaining between them. The germline V gene encodes CDR1 LGHNA and CDR2 YNFKEQ. This CDR3 is built from 16 residues.

The V gene is TRBV11-2, the J gene TRBJ1-1; D may be TRBD1 (5 bases). The germline V gene has CDR1 SGHAT and CDR2 FQNNGV. This CDR3 is 14 amino acids long. V was trimmed by 6 bases and J by 2 bases, leaving 13 bases between them. The CDR3: CASSRQFSNTEAFF. The CDR3 DNA follows: TGTGCCAGCAGTCGACAGTTCTCAAACACTGAAGCTTTCTTT.

V is TRBV30 and J is TRBJ2-3, with no clear D. CDR1 and CDR2 from the germline V gene are GTSNPN and SVGIG (reference sequence). The CDR3 is 13 amino acids. Trimming took off 2 bases at V and 4 bases at J, with 10 bases between the two ends. This CDR3 is CAWSKAPSDTQYF. CDR3 in DNA: TGTGCCTGGAGTAAGGCCCCTTCAGATACGCAGTATTTT.

This chain connects TRBV30 to TRBJ2-5, with D possibly being TRBD2 (6 bases). Germline CDR1 is GTSNPN and CDR2 is SVGIG (reference sequence). This CDR3 comprises 12 residues. V was pared by 0 bases and J by 7 bases, with 9 bases between. The CDR3 is CAWSVVGGTQYF. The CDR3, as DNA: TGTGCCTGGAGTGTAGTCGGGGGGACCCAGTACTTC.